Below, 18 T cell receptor beta chains from the same sample are listed, as sequenced in a study of T cell responses to AZD1222 COVID-19 vaccine. Data came from immunoSEQ multiplex PCR; TCRdb stores just in-frame clones and leaves some out. The data show around 100,000 clones, roughly nine tenths seen once. Here the sequenced sample was peripheral blood, taken on day 0 of AZD1222 vaccination. Source of these receptors: an adult in good health.

This chain links TRBV7-9 with TRBJ1-1, with D uncertain. V gave up 2 bases and J gave up 6 bases, with 4 bases separating them. Germline values: CDR1 SEHNR, CDR2 FQNEAQ (reference sequence). This CDR3 contains 11 residues. The CDR3 nucleotides read TGTGCCAGCAGCTTACTTGCTGAAGCTTTCTTT. Translation gives CASSLLAEAFF.

The CDR3 region is CASRSGTSRSAAYEQYF. The CDR3 DNA reads as TGTGCCAGCAGATCCGGGACTAGCAGGAGTGCAGCGTACGAGCAGTACTTC. The rearrangement uses TRBV28 and TRBJ2-7, with 9 bases lining up with TRBD2. Trimming took 6 bases from V and 4 from J; bases not matched to a gene: 16. The CDR3 consists of 17 residues. CDR1 is MDHEN and CDR2 is SYDVKM in the germline V gene. The whole variable domain, filled in from reference TRBV28 and TRBJ2-7, reads DVKVTQSSRYLVKRTGEKVFLECVQDMDHENMFWYRQDPGLGLRLIYFSYDVKMKEKGDIPEGYSVSREKKERFSLILESASTNQTSMYLCASRSGTSRSAAYEQYFGPGTRLTVT.

V usage is TRBV6-2 or TRBV6-3 and J usage is TRBJ2-1; 7 bases fit TRBD1. CDR1 MNHEY and CDR2 SVGEGT come from the germline V gene. CDR3 length equals 11 residues. V shed 5 bases, J shed 11 bases, and the junction held 3 bases outside the gene matches. Here the CDR3 reads CASSTDRKQFF. The CDR3, as DNA: TGTGCCAGCAGTACGGACAGGAAGCAGTTCTTC.

The chain joins TRBV19 to TRBJ2-5; D is uncertain. V lost 2 bases, J lost 2 bases, and 12 bases lay in between. Germline CDR1 reads LNHDA; CDR2 reads SQIVND (reference sequence). There are 15 residues in the CDR3. The CDR3 bases are TGTGCCAGTAGTATATTTGTCCTAGGACAAGAGACCCAGTACTTC. This translates into CASSIFVLGQETQYF. Complete variable domain (other parts from reference TRBV19 and TRBJ2-5): DGGITQSPKYLFRKEGQNVTLSCEQNLNHDAMYWYRQDPGQGLRLIYYSQIVNDFQKGDIAEGYSVSREKKESFPLTVTSAQKNPTAFYLCASSIFVLGQETQYFGPGTRLLVL.

The chain uses TRBV3-1 (or the pseudogene TRBV3-2) and TRBJ1-1; D is unresolved. Per germline, CDR1 LGHDT and CDR2 YNNKEL (reference sequence). The V end was cut by 0 bases, the J end by 5 bases, with 7 bases between. The CDR3 consists of 13 residues. In DNA form, the CDR3 reads TGTGCCAGCAGCCAAGATCCAGGTACTGAAGCTTTCTTT. Protein: CASSQDPGTEAFF.

The chain is built from TRBV9 and TRBJ2-2; a possible D gene is TRBD1 (6 bases). Trimming cost V 0 bases and J 1 base, with 7 bases left between them. CDR3 size: 15 residues. CDR1 and CDR2 (germline): SGDLS, YYNGEE. The CDR3 loop reads CASSVGGGNTGELFF. The CDR3 DNA is TGTGCCAGCAGCGTAGGAGGGGGGAACACCGGGGAGCTGTTTTTT.

The count of this clone is one. The DNA of the CDR3 is TGTGCCAGCAGCCAAGTATCCGGGGGGAGCTACGAGCAGTACTTC. Amino acid sequence: CASSQVSGGSYEQYF. This rearrangement joins TRBV3-1 (or the pseudogene TRBV3-2) to TRBJ2-7; 7 nucleotides line up with TRBD2. The CDR3 spans 15 residues. Losses at the gene ends were 1 base for V and 3 bases for J; bases not matched to a gene: 6. Germline lookup yields CDR1 LGHDT and CDR2 YNNKEL (reference sequence).

The chain employs TRBV20-1 and TRBJ2-4; perhaps TRBD2 as D (6 bases). Deletions cut 3 bases from V and 1 base from J, with 13 bases between. The CDR3 is made up of 15 amino acids. The germline V gene encodes CDR1 DFQATT and CDR2 SNEGSKA (reference sequence). The CDR3 coding sequence is TGCAGTGCTAGTATAGGGAGCGGGGCCAAAAACATTCAGTACTTC. Amino acids: CSASIGSGAKNIQYF.

The J gene is TRBJ2-5, the V gene TRBV4-3; 8 bases fit TRBD2. The germline V gene encodes CDR1 LGHNA and CDR2 YSLEER. This CDR3 spans 14 amino acids. V lost 4 bases to trimming and J lost 4 bases; unmatched junction nucleotides: 5. The CDR3 spells CASSPGTRGETQYF. The CDR3 DNA follows: TGCGCCAGCAGCCCCGGGACTAGAGGAGAGACCCAGTACTTC.

This chain uses TRBV7-8 with TRBJ1-6; unclear D gene. The CDR3 covers 13 residues. Per the germline V gene, CDR1 is SGHVS and CDR2 is FQNEAQ. V lost 0 bases and J lost 13, with 10 bases in between. CDR3 bases: TGTGCCAGCAGCTTAGCTATAGGCAGTCCCCTCCACTTT. This encodes CASSLAIGSPLHF. Looking up the rest from reference TRBV7-8 and TRBJ1-6 gives the full variable domain: GAGVSQSPRYKVAKRGQDVALRCDPISGHVSLFWYQQALGQGPEFLTYFQNEAQLDKSGLPSDRFFAERPEGSVSTLKIQRTQQEDSAVYLCASSLAIGSPLHFGNGTRLTVT.

The chain links TRBV7-9 to TRBJ1-2; no definite D call. CDR1 and CDR2 from the germline V gene are SEHNR and FQNEAQ (reference sequence). Trimming pared 5 bases from V and 4 bases from J, leaving 11 bases between. This CDR3 region has 13 residues. The CDR3 here is CASSLQASYGYTF. DNA of the CDR3: TGTGCCAGCAGCCTTCAGGCCTCCTATGGCTACACCTTC.

This sequence joins TRBV2 and TRBJ2-3, with D unresolved. CDR1 SNHLY and CDR2 FYNNEI come from the germline V gene. Trimming took off 7 bases at V and 4 bases at J, with 15 bases between the two ends. CDR3 length equals 14 residues. CDR3: CASTLASVADTQYF. In DNA form, the CDR3 reads TGTGCCAGCACCCTGGCCTCCGTCGCAGATACGCAGTATTTT.

The chain employs TRBV5-1 and TRBJ2-1; TRBD2 aligns across 14 bases. Per the germline V gene, CDR1 is SGHRS and CDR2 is YFSETQ. Unmatched junction bases numbered 8, after V lost 3 bases and J lost 15 bases. The CDR3 is 14 amino acids. Here the CDR3 reads CASSSGLAGGPRFF. In DNA form, the CDR3 reads TGCGCCAGCAGCTCTGGACTAGCGGGGGGCCCTAGGTTCTTC.

CDR3 in amino acids: CASSLLWVGDYGYTF. The DNA of the CDR3 is TGCGCCAGCAGCTTGTTATGGGTGGGGGACTATGGCTACACCTTC. The J gene is TRBJ1-2, the V gene TRBV5-1, with TRBD1 as a possible D gene (5 bases). The V gene lost 1 base and the J gene lost 3 bases, with 13 bases spanning the gap. Germline-derived CDR1 and CDR2 are SGHRS and YFSETQ. The length of the CDR3 is 15 residues.

The chain combines TRBV6-2 or TRBV6-3 with TRBJ1-5; D call uncertain. The V and J ends lost 5 bases and 9 bases respectively, with 11 bases between them. The CDR3 is made up of 12 amino acids. Looked up from germline, CDR1 is MNHEY and CDR2 is SVGEGT. Here the CDR3 DNA reads TGTGCCAGCAGTCCGAGACTAGGGCCCCAGCATTTT. Translation gives CASSPRLGPQHF.

V gene TRBV7-9 combines with J gene TRBJ2-5; no clear D gene. With 0 bases removed from V and 5 bases from J, the gap between germline ends came to 10 bases. The germline V gene encodes CDR1 SEHNR and CDR2 FQNEAQ (reference sequence). The CDR3 runs to 14 residues. Written as DNA, the CDR3 is TGTGCCAGCAGCTTAGCGGGCAGTAGCGAGACCCAGTACTTC. Translation: CASSLAGSSETQYF.

The genes are TRBV30 and TRBJ1-4; no clear D. The ends were cut back, 1 base at V and 8 bases at J, with 14 bases in the middle. This CDR3 has 14 amino acids. Germline CDR1 and CDR2: GTSNPN and SVGIG (reference sequence). The CDR3 bases are TGTGCCTGGAGTGAGGCGGCGGGAGAAGAAAAACTGTTTTTT. Translation: CAWSEAAGEEKLFF.

This chain connects TRBV2 to TRBJ1-5, with unresolved D. The V and J ends lost 5 bases and 5 bases respectively, with 10 bases between them. CDR3 length equals 13 residues. CDR1 is SNHLY, CDR2 FYNNEI, per germline. In nucleotides, the CDR3 is TGTGCCAGCAGTCCTACAGTGTATCAGCCCCAGCATTTT. This sequence encodes CASSPTVYQPQHF.